Presented here are 18 T cell receptor beta chains from one specimen sequenced in a study of cytomegalovirus exposure and HLA in healthy donors. PCR used 60 Vbeta primers and 13 Jbeta primers. The data were produced by immunoSEQ multiplex PCR, yet TCRdb's version contains in-frame clones alone and is incomplete. The data contain under 200,000 clones, over 65% of them seen just once; the ten biggest clones take up approximately 3.1%. Material: PBMCs. The receptor source for this set is a woman aged 40 to 55 in good health and CMV-seronegative.

The rearrangement uses TRBV18 and TRBJ2-1; tentative D call: TRBD1 (5 bases). Germline V lookup: CDR1 KGHSH, CDR2 LQKENI. The CDR3 length is 17 residues. Trimming cost V 3 bases and J 0 bases, with 15 bases left between them. The CDR3 here is CASSPYPGRGSYNEQFF. CDR3 nucleotide sequence: TGTGCCAGCTCACCCTATCCAGGGCGAGGCTCCTACAATGAGCAGTTCTTC.

The V call is TRBV7-8, the J call TRBJ1-2, with no clear D. Between the trimmed V and J ends, which lost 5 bases and 2 bases, there was a span of 6 bases. Germline values: CDR1 SGHVS, CDR2 FQNEAQ. This CDR3 contains 12 residues. Written as DNA, the CDR3 is TGTGCCAGCAGCCTAAACAACTATGGCTACACCTTC. Translated, it gives CASSLNNYGYTF.

V usage is TRBV7-9 and J usage is TRBJ2-5; TRBD1 agrees at 9 bases. CDR3 size: 13 residues. Germline V gives CDR1 SEHNR, CDR2 FQNEAQ (reference sequence). With 5 bases clipped from V and 5 bases from J, the junction kept 3 bases outside the gene matches. The CDR3 sequence is CASSLGTGETQYF. The CDR3 region has the DNA TGTGCCAGCAGCCTCGGGACAGGGGAGACCCAGTACTTC.

This chain connects TRBV11-2 to TRBJ2-1, with a possible D match to TRBD2 (6 bases). Trimming stripped 1 base from V and 0 bases from J, with 7 bases between. This CDR3 is built from 15 residues. In germline, CDR1 is SGHAT, CDR2 FQNNGV. This chain's CDR3 is CASSLAGDSYNEQFF. DNA for the CDR3: TGTGCCAGCAGCTTAGCGGGGGACTCCTACAATGAGCAGTTCTTC.

The CDR3 DNA reads as TGCGCCAGCAGCTTGGGGGCAGGGAGGTTGAATGAGCAGTTCTTC. Its translation is CASSLGAGRLNEQFF. V gene TRBV5-1 combines with J gene TRBJ2-1, with TRBD2 as a possible D gene (6 bases). This CDR3 has 15 residues. V lost 0 bases and J 7 bases, leaving 14 bases between the germline ends. In germline, CDR1 is SGHRS, CDR2 YFSETQ. The whole variable domain, filled in from reference TRBV5-1 and TRBJ2-1, reads KAGVTQTPRYLIKTRGQQVTLSCSPISGHRSVSWYQQTPGQGLQFLFEYFSETQRNKGNFPGRFSGRQFSNSRSEMNVSTLELGDSALYLCASSLGAGRLNEQFFGPGTRLTVL.

This clone came up once. V usage is TRBV19 and J usage is TRBJ2-7; TRBD2 matches at 8 bases. With V trimmed by 4 bases and J by 4 bases, 3 bases remained unmatched. CDR1 LNHDA and CDR2 SQIVND come from the germline V gene (reference sequence). The CDR3 extends over 13 amino acids. CDR3 DNA sequence: TGTGCCAGTAGTAAGACGGGGGGGTACGAGCAGTACTTC. Its protein product is CASSKTGGYEQYF.

This clone was picked up a small number of times. The V and J genes are TRBV19 and TRBJ1-1; 11 positions agree with TRBD1. The CDR3 runs 16 residues. In germline, CDR1 is LNHDA, CDR2 SQIVND (reference sequence). Trimming cost V 5 bases and J 6 bases; bases outside gene matches: 11. The CDR3 reads CASSPRTGGPLSEAFF. In DNA form, the CDR3 reads TGTGCCAGTAGTCCCAGGACAGGGGGCCCCCTGTCTGAAGCTTTCTTT.

The rearrangement links TRBV28 to TRBJ1-2; TRBD1 matches at 7 bases. Unmatched junction bases numbered 5, after V lost 7 bases and J lost 0 bases. This CDR3 region has 14 residues. Looked up from germline, CDR1 is MDHEN and CDR2 is SYDVKM. The CDR3 sequence: CASNLGQANYGYTF. Written as DNA, the CDR3 is TGTGCCAGCAACTTAGGACAGGCTAACTATGGCTACACCTTC.

The V and J genes are TRBV5-1 and TRBJ1-3, with 9 bases aligning to TRBD1. Per germline, CDR1 SGHRS and CDR2 YFSETQ. V was pared by 3 bases and J by 2 bases, with 9 bases of the junction left unmatched. This CDR3 comprises 17 residues. CDR3 bases: TGCGCCAGCAGCTCGTACCCGGGACAGGGTACTGGAAACACCATATATTTT. Protein: CASSSYPGQGTGNTIYF.

The chain combines TRBV9 with TRBJ1-1; D may be TRBD1 (5 bases). The CDR3 has 16 amino acids. The germline V and J ends were trimmed by 0 bases and 1 base, with 13 bases remaining between them. Per the germline V gene, CDR1 is SGDLS and CDR2 is YYNGEE. The CDR3: CASSVASPTGNTEAFF. DNA for the CDR3: TGTGCCAGCAGCGTAGCTTCCCCCACAGGGAACACTGAAGCTTTCTTT.

V is TRBV18 and J is TRBJ2-1, with a tentative D call TRBD2 (5 bases). Trimming stripped 3 bases from V and 4 bases from J, with 10 bases between. The CDR3 loop spans 14 amino acids. Germline-derived CDR1 and CDR2 are KGHSH and LQKENI. The CDR3 region is CASSPSAGYNEQFF. CDR3 nucleotides: TGTGCCAGCTCACCCTCGGCGGGTTACAATGAGCAGTTCTTC.

This chain joins TRBV27 and TRBJ1-6, with D possibly TRBD1 on 6 matching bases. Trimming pared 4 bases from V and 0 bases from J, leaving 13 bases between. Germline loops: CDR1 MNHEY, CDR2 SMNVEV (reference sequence). The length of the CDR3 is 17 residues. CDR3 sequence: CASSYTGTSSYNSPLHF. CDR3 in DNA: TGTGCCAGCAGTTACACAGGGACGAGCTCCTATAATTCACCCCTCCACTTT.

The chain uses TRBV6-5 and TRBJ1-5; 8 bases line up with TRBD1. V lost 9 bases and J lost 5; bases outside the gene matches: 6. The length of the CDR3 is 13 residues. Germline loops: CDR1 MNHEY, CDR2 SVGAGI. The CDR3 here is CASGQGYHQPQHF. The CDR3, as DNA: TGTGCCAGTGGACAGGGCTATCATCAGCCCCAGCATTTT.

This clone was detected a few times. The rearrangement links TRBV5-1 to TRBJ2-3, with 10 bases lining up with TRBD2. J was trimmed by 5 bases and V by 2 bases; bases with no gene match: 11. Germline loops: CDR1 SGHRS, CDR2 YFSETQ. The CDR3 covers 17 residues. The CDR3 here is CASSLPKGGLAIDTQYF. CDR3 nucleotide sequence: TGCGCCAGCAGCTTACCTAAAGGGGGACTAGCGATAGATACGCAGTATTTT.

The genes are TRBV10-1 and TRBJ1-5; D possibly corresponds to TRBD1 (6 bases). This CDR3 has 18 residues. The V gene's germline CDR1 is WNHNN and CDR2 SYGVQD (reference sequence). V lost 7 bases, J lost 2 bases, and 24 bases lay in between. The CDR3 region is CASTRESDRYFGNQPQHF. The DNA for the CDR3 is TGCGCCAGCACCAGAGAGTCGGACAGATATTTTGGCAATCAGCCCCAGCATTTT.

V is TRBV11-2 and J is TRBJ2-1; 7 bases agree with TRBD1. CDR1 SGHAT and CDR2 FQNNGV come from the germline V gene. CDR3 length equals 14 residues. J lost 4 bases, V lost 4 bases, and 4 bases had no gene match. DNA for the CDR3: TGTGCCAGCAGCTGGATGACAGGGTACAATGAGCAGTTCTTC. Its protein product is CASSWMTGYNEQFF.

V gene TRBV7-9 combines with J gene TRBJ1-3; 8 bases map to TRBD1. Germline V gene lookup returns CDR1 SEHNR and CDR2 FQNEAQ (reference sequence). The junction had 7 bases not matched to a gene; V was cut back by 3 bases and J by 0 bases. The CDR3 sequence is 17 residues long. DNA of the CDR3: TGTGCCAGCAGCTTGACAGGGGTCGGGCGCTCTGGAAACACCATATATTTT. It specifies CASSLTGVGRSGNTIYF.

This chain joins TRBV7-2 and TRBJ1-2; 11 nucleotides align to TRBD1. J lost 11 bases, V lost 5 bases, and 16 bases had no gene match. Germline-derived CDR1 and CDR2 are SGHTA and FQGNSA. This CDR3 contains 16 residues. Here the CDR3 DNA reads TGTGCCAGCAGCCCACTTCGTGGACAGGGGGCAGTGTCTTACACCTTC. It specifies CASSPLRGQGAVSYTF.